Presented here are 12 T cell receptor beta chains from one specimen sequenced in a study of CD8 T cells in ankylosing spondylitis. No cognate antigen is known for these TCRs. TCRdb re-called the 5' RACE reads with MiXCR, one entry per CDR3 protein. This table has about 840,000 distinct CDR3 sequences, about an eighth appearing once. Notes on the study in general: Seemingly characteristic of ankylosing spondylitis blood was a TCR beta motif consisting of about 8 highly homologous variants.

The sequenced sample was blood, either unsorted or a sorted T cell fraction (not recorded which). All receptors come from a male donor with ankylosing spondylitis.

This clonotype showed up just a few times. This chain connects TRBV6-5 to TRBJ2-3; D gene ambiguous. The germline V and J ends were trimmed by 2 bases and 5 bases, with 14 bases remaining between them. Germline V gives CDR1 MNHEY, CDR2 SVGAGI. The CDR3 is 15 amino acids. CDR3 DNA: TGTGCCAGCAGTTACCCTCTCCCTTCGGTAGATACGCAGTATTTT. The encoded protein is CASSYPLPSVDTQYF.

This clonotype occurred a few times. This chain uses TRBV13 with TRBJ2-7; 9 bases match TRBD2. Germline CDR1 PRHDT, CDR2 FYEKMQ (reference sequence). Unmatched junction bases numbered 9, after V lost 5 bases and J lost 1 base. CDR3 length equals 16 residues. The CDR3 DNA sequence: TGTGCCAGCAGCCGATCGGGGCTAGCGGGATCCTACGAGCAGTACTTC. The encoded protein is CASSRSGLAGSYEQYF.

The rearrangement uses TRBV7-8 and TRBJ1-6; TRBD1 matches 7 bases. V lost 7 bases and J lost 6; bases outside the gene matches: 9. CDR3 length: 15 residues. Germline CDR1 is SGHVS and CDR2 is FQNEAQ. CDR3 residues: CASTLTGLGNSPLHF. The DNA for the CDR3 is TGTGCCAGCACCCTGACAGGGCTGGGTAATTCACCCCTCCACTTT.

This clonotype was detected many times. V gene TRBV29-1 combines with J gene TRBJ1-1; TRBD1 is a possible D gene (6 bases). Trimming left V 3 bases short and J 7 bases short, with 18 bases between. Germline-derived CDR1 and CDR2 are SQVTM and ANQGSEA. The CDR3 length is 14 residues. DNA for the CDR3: TGCAGCGTTGATGCTTTGGGAACAGGGTTTGAAGCTTTCTTT. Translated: CSVDALGTGFEAFF.

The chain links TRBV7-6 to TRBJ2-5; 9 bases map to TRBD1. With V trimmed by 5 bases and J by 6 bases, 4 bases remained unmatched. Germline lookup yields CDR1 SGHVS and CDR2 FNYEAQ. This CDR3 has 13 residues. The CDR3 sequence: CASSQGQGKTQYF. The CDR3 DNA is TGTGCCAGCAGCCAGGGACAGGGAAAGACCCAGTACTTC.

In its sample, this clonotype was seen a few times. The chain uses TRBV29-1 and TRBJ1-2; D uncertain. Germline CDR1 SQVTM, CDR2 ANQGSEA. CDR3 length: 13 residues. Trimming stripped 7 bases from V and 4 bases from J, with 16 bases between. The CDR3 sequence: CSAARGNSYGYTF. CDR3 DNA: TGCAGCGCGGCGCGCGGGAATTCCTATGGCTACACCTTC.

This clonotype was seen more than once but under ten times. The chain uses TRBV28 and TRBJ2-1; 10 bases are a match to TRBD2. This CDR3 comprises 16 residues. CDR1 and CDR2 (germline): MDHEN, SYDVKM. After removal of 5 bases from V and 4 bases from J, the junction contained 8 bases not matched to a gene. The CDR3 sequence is CASSTPSGRRYNEQFF. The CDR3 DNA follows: TGTGCCAGCAGTACACCTAGCGGGAGAAGGTACAATGAGCAGTTCTTC.

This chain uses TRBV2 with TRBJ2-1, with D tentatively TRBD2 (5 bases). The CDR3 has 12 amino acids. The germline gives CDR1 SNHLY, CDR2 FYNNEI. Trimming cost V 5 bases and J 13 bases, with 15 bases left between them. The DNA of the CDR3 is TGTGCCAGCAGTCCCCAATCGGGGTTACAGTTCTTC. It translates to CASSPQSGLQFF. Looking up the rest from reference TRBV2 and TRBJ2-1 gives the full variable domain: EPEVTQTPSHQVTQMGQEVILRCVPISNHLYFYWYRQILGQKVEFLVSFYNNEISEKSEIFDDQFSVERPDGSNFTLKIRSTKLEDSAMYFCASSPQSGLQFFGPGTRLTVL.

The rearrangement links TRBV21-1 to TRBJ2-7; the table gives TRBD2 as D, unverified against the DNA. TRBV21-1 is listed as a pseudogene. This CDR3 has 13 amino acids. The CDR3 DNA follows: TGTGCCAGCAGCAAAAGCCCCGGCCACGAGCAGTACTTC. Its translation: CASSKSPGHEQYF.

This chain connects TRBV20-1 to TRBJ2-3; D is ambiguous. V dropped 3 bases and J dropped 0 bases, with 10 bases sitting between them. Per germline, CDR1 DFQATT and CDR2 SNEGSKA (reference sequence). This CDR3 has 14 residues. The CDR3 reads CSASWAESTDTQYF. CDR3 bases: TGCAGTGCTAGCTGGGCGGAGAGCACAGATACGCAGTATTTT.

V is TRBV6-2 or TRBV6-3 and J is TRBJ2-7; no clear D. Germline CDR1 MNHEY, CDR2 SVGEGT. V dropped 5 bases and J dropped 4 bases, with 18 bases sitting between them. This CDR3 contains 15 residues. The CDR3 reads CASSPIGSVRYEQYF. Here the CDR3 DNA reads TGTGCCAGCAGTCCCATCGGCAGCGTCAGGTACGAGCAGTACTTC.

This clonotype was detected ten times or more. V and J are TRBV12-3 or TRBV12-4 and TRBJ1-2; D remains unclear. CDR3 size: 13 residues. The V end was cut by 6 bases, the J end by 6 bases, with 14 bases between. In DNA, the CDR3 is TGTGCCAGCAGCCCGGGGTCTGGGGATGGCTACACCTTC. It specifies CASSPGSGDGYTF.